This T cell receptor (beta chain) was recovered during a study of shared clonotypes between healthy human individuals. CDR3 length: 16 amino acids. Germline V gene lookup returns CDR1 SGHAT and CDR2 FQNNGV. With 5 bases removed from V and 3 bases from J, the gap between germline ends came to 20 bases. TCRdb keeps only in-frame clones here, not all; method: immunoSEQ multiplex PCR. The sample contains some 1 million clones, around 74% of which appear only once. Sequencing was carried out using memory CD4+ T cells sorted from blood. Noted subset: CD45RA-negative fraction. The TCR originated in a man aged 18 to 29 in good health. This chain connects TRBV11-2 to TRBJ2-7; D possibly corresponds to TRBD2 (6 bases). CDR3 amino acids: CASSPLQGGGHYEQYF. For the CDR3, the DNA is TGTGCCAGCAGCCCCCTGCAGGGAGGAGGGCACTACGAGCAGTACTTC. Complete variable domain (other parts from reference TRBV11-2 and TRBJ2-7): EAGVAQSPRYKIIEKRQSVAFWCNPISGHATLYWYQQILGQGPKLLIQFQNNGVVDDSQLPKDRFSAERLKGVDSTLKIQPAKLEDSAVYLCASSPLQGGGHYEQYFGPGTRLTVT.